This T cell receptor beta chain was retrieved from a study of blood T cell repertoires in COVID-19. The assay was immunoSEQ multiplex PCR, and TCRdb's table has in-frame clones only and misses some. Of approximately 38,000 clones in the sample, roughly 86% were seen once. V was pared by 3 bases and J by 8 bases, with 19 bases between. The CDR3 spans 15 residues. CDR1 is ENHRY and CDR2 is SYGVKD in the germline V gene. This clone came up once. V is TRBV10-3 and J is TRBJ1-2, with D possibly matching TRBD1 (5 bases). What was sequenced was peripheral blood. The clonotype originates from a human donor in a cohort sampled during active COVID-19. CDR3 in DNA: TGTGCCATCAGTGAAGCCGCGGCGGGGCCAGTCGGCTACACCTTC. Amino acid sequence: CAISEAAAGPVGYTF.